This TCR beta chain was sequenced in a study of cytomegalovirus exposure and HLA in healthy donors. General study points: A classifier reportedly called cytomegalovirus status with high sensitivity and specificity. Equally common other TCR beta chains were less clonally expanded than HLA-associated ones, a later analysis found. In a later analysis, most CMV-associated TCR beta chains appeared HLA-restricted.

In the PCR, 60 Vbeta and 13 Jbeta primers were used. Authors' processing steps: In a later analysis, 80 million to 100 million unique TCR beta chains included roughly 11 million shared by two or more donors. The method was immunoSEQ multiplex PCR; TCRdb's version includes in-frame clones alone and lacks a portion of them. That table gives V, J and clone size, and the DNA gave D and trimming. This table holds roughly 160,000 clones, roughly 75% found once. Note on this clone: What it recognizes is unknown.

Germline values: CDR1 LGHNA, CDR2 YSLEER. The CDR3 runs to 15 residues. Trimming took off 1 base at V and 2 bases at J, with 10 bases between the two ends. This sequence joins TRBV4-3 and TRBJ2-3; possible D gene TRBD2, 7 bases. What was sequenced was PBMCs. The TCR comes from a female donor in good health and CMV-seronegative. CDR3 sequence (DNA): TGCGCCAGCAGCCAAGGGGCGGGGGCCACAGATACGCAGTATTTT. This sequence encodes CASSQGAGATDTQYF.